This TCR beta chain was observed in a study of blood T cell repertoires in COVID-19. The CDR3 length is 18 residues. Germline CDR1 and CDR2: SGHAT and FQNNGV. The germline V and J ends were trimmed by 4 bases and 1 base, with 22 bases remaining between them. Some clones are missing from TCRdb's copy, which holds only in-frame ones; the method was immunoSEQ multiplex PCR. The table has 150,000 to 200,000 clones, approximately 80% seen once; the top ten hold 11%. The chain employs TRBV11-2 and TRBJ1-1; D uncertain. Sample: PBMCs or T cells enriched from blood (not recorded which). This clonotype originated in a man aged 45-60 years who had recovered from COVID-19. The CDR3 DNA sequence: TGTGCCAGCAGCTCCCCGGTCGGCGGGATAGGGAGGAACACTGAAGCTTTCTTT. It encodes CASSSPVGGIGRNTEAFF.